This T cell receptor (beta chain) was sequenced for a study of blood T cell repertoires in COVID-19. Study at large: COVID-19 samples collected from the United States, Italy and Spain covered acute and convalescent phases. PBMCs, B-cell-depleted T cells, or T cells provided the cDNA or gDNA that made up the material.

V lost 5 bases to trimming and J lost 5 bases; unmatched junction nucleotides: 12. The length of the CDR3 is 16 residues. Germline V gives CDR1 KGHDR, CDR2 SFDVKD. This clone has a single count. Sequencing used immunoSEQ multiplex PCR; TCRdb keeps in-frame clones, though not all of them. The sample has 65,000 to 85,000 clones, 83% seen once. The sequence came from a man aged 50 to 59 with active COVID-19. The chain uses TRBV24-1 and TRBJ2-3; 7 nucleotides agree with TRBD2. The material sequenced was peripheral blood. The CDR3 here is CATSGRAGVRQDTQYF. The CDR3 region has the DNA TGTGCCACCAGTGGGCGGGCGGGAGTTAGACAAGATACGCAGTATTTT.